This TCR beta chain emerged from a study of cytomegalovirus exposure and HLA in healthy donors. PCR primers comprised 60 Vbeta and 13 Jbeta primers. Sequenced by immunoSEQ multiplex PCR; TCRdb stores in-frame clones only, minus some. Of 100,000 to 150,000 clones detected, 80% appear once; the ten largest clones hold over 3%. This CDR3 is built from 14 residues. Germline-derived CDR1 and CDR2 are LNHNV and YYDKDF (reference sequence). V was cut by 3 bases and J by 2 bases, with 9 bases left in between. The genes are TRBV15 and TRBJ2-3, with D perhaps matching TRBD2 (6 bases). Sample: PBMCs. The receptor was derived from a woman aged 40 to 49 in good health and CMV-seronegative. CDR3 bases: TGTGCCACCAGCAGGGGACTGGACACAGATACGCAGTATTTT. The encoded protein is CATSRGLDTDTQYF. Variable domain in full (rest from reference TRBV15 and TRBJ2-3): DAMVIQNPRYQVTQFGKPVTLSCSQTLNHNVMYWYQQKSSQAPKLLFHYYDKDFNNEADTPDNFQSRRPNTSFCFLDIRSPGLGDTAMYLCATSRGLDTDTQYFGPGTRLTVL.